These 19 T cell receptor beta chains were all obtained from the same sample, sequenced in a study of graft-versus-host responses after intestinal transplantation. Profiled with immunoSEQ multiplex PCR; TCRdb holds only in-frame clones, not every one. The sample consists of around 19,000 clones, about half of them appearing once. This specimen consisted of alloreactive CD4+ T cells from a mixed lymphocyte reaction culture, obtained before intestinal transplant. Indicated subset: CFSE-low proliferating T cells sorted from roughly six-day pre-transplant mixed lymphocyte reaction (GvH or HvG direction). The receptors here all came from a human patient who received an intestinal transplant.

This clone was seen a few times. The gene calls are TRBV6-5 and TRBJ1-5, with 8 bases fitting TRBD1. This CDR3 is built from 13 residues. V lost 7 bases, J lost 6 bases, and 5 bases stayed unmatched. The germline V gene has CDR1 MNHEY and CDR2 SVGAGI. The CDR3 reads CASKGQGGQPQHF. The CDR3 bases are TGTGCCAGCAAAGGACAGGGCGGTCAGCCCCAGCATTTT.

This rearrangement joins TRBV4-2 to TRBJ2-3; the match to TRBD1 covers 7 bases. V was clipped by 1 base and J by 7 bases; unmatched bases: 17. Germline loops: CDR1 LGHNA, CDR2 YNFKEQ. This CDR3 is 18 amino acids long. The CDR3 DNA is TGTGCCAGCAGCCAAGTCACAGGGGTGGGCGTCCTAGCCCATACGCAGTATTTT. Amino acid sequence: CASSQVTGVGVLAHTQYF.

The chain uses TRBV4-1 and TRBJ2-3, with 10 bases aligning to TRBD2. Trimming cost V 4 bases and J 5 bases; bases outside gene matches: 9. CDR1 is MGHRA and CDR2 is YSYEKL in the germline V gene. This CDR3 has 16 residues. CDR3 bases: TGCGCCAGCAGCCGAACGAGCGGGGGGGCTGGAGATACGCAGTATTTT. Its protein product is CASSRTSGGAGDTQYF.

V gene TRBV6-1 combines with J gene TRBJ1-1; TRBD1 is a possible D gene (6 bases). This CDR3 contains 15 residues. Trimming left V 6 bases short and J 0 bases short, with 14 bases between. Germline V lookup: CDR1 MNHNS, CDR2 SASEGT. CDR3 amino acids: CASRQGPLMNTEAFF. CDR3 nucleotides: TGTGCCAGCAGGCAGGGGCCTCTAATGAACACTGAAGCTTTCTTT.

The chain recombines TRBV29-1 with TRBJ1-1; the D gene is possibly TRBD1 (5 bases). The CDR3 runs 13 residues. CDR1 is SQVTM and CDR2 is ANQGSEA in the germline V gene. Trimming left V 3 bases short and J 0 bases short, with 8 bases between. The CDR3 sequence is CSVDNRLNTEAFF. The CDR3 DNA follows: TGCAGCGTTGATAACAGGTTGAACACTGAAGCTTTCTTT.

This clone has a handful of counts. The rearrangement joins TRBV9 to TRBJ2-7; D gene ambiguous. Germline lookup yields CDR1 SGDLS and CDR2 YYNGEE. Between the trimmed V and J ends, which lost 4 bases and 4 bases, there was a span of 18 bases. The CDR3 length is 15 residues. CDR3 DNA sequence: TGTGCCAGCAGCCGAAGAGCTGAGCCTGATTACGAGCAGTACTTC. This codes for CASSRRAEPDYEQYF.

This clone was seen only a few times. This chain connects TRBV5-4 to TRBJ1-6; perhaps TRBD1 as D (5 bases). The CDR3 sequence is 15 residues long. Trimming shortened V by 4 bases and J by 0 bases, and 8 bases separated the two germline ends. Germline V lookup: CDR1 SGHNT, CDR2 YYREEE (reference sequence). The CDR3 DNA sequence: TGTGCCAGCAGCCTAGACAGCTCCTATAATTCACCCCTCCACTTT. It encodes CASSLDSSYNSPLHF.

The chain is built from TRBV18 and TRBJ1-5, with D maybe TRBD1 (5 bases). This CDR3 comprises 15 residues. CDR1 and CDR2 from the germline V gene are KGHSH and LQKENI. Trimming removed 3 bases from V and 4 bases from J, with 13 bases in between. The CDR3: CASSPYGPGNQPQHF. The CDR3 DNA is TGTGCCAGCTCACCCTACGGCCCAGGGAATCAGCCCCAGCATTTT.

The chain uses TRBV5-1 and TRBJ2-1; 12 bases align to TRBD2. Losses at the gene ends were 4 bases for V and 10 bases for J; bases not matched to a gene: 6. The CDR3 runs 14 residues. Germline CDR1 reads SGHRS; CDR2 reads YFSETQ. In DNA, the CDR3 is TGCGCCAGCAGCCCCAGGACTAGCGGGGACGAGCAGTTCTTC. This encodes CASSPRTSGDEQFF.

This clone was seen more than once but under ten times. The chain combines TRBV7-6 with TRBJ2-1, with 10 nucleotides matching TRBD2. Germline loops: CDR1 SGHVS, CDR2 FNYEAQ. J lost 6 bases, V lost 5 bases, and 10 bases had no gene match. There are 16 residues in the CDR3. The CDR3 sequence: CASSLQRGGIRNEQFF. For the CDR3, the DNA is TGTGCCAGCAGCCTCCAGCGGGGGGGAATCCGCAATGAGCAGTTCTTC. Filled out from reference TRBV7-6 and TRBJ2-1, the complete variable domain reads GAGVSQSPRYKVTKRGQDVALRCDPISGHVSLYWYRQALGQGPEFLTYFNYEAQQDKSGLPNDRFSAERPEGSISTLTIQRTEQRDSAMYRCASSLQRGGIRNEQFFGPGTRLTVL.

This clone was found once. The chain carries TRBV7-2 and TRBJ2-7; 8 nucleotides line up with TRBD1. The CDR3 runs 15 residues. V shed 5 bases, J shed 6 bases, and the junction held 12 bases outside the gene matches. The germline V gene encodes CDR1 SGHTA and CDR2 FQGNSA. CDR3 coding DNA: TGTGCCAGCAGCGGGCCTCGACAGGGGCTAGGCGAGCAGTACTTC. The encoded protein is CASSGPRQGLGEQYF.

This clone was recorded a few times. The rearrangement links TRBV7-3 to TRBJ2-7; 9 bases align to TRBD1. Germline values: CDR1 SGHTA, CDR2 FQGTGA. V lost 2 bases, J lost 5 bases, and 4 bases stayed unmatched. The CDR3 sequence is 14 residues long. CDR3 protein: CASSLGDRVHEQYF. The CDR3 DNA follows: TGTGCCAGCAGCTTAGGGGACAGGGTACACGAGCAGTACTTC.

This clone was picked up a small number of times. The rearrangement uses TRBV2 and TRBJ2-5, with 7 bases matching TRBD2. Per the germline V gene, CDR1 is SNHLY and CDR2 is FYNNEI. CDR3 length equals 16 residues. V lost 1 base and J lost 5; bases outside the gene matches: 10. This CDR3 is CASSEVGGGYGETQYF. CDR3 sequence (DNA): TGTGCCAGCAGTGAAGTTGGGGGGGGGTATGGGGAGACCCAGTACTTC.

This chain uses TRBV7-8 with TRBJ1-1; D unresolved. The CDR3 runs to 15 residues. Trimming removed 1 base at V and 2 bases at J, with 11 bases between. Germline lookup yields CDR1 SGHVS and CDR2 FQNEAQ. CDR3: CASSLVAGFNTEAFF. CDR3 coding DNA: TGTGCCAGCAGCTTAGTGGCGGGTTTTAACACTGAAGCTTTCTTT.

By share, this clone ranks as medium-sized. The gene calls are TRBV6-6 and TRBJ1-2; D ambiguous. The CDR3 length is 13 residues. The V end was cut by 6 bases, the J end by 3 bases, with 11 bases between. Germline values: CDR1 MNHNY, CDR2 SVGAGI (reference sequence). The CDR3 region has the DNA TGTGCCAGCAGCAACGAGGGATACTATGGCTACACCTTC. It translates to CASSNEGYYGYTF.

The chain recombines TRBV5-6 with TRBJ1-1; D possibly corresponds to TRBD1 (5 bases). Per germline, CDR1 SGHDT and CDR2 YYEEEE. The V gene lost 5 bases and the J gene lost 0 bases, with 20 bases spanning the gap. This CDR3 has 17 amino acids. The DNA for the CDR3 is TGTGCCAGCAGTTCGAAACCTAGGACATTTATGAACACTGAAGCTTTCTTT. Residues: CASSSKPRTFMNTEAFF.

By proportion, this clone is medium-sized. DNA of the CDR3: TGTGCCATCAGTGAGGAGAGGGGGTACTATGGCTACACCTTC. As protein: CAISEERGYYGYTF. V and J are TRBV10-3 and TRBJ1-2, with D perhaps matching TRBD1 (6 bases). CDR1 and CDR2 (germline): ENHRY, SYGVKD. Trimming cost V 2 bases and J 3 bases, with 10 bases left between them. The CDR3 is 14 amino acids.

This rearrangement joins TRBV5-1 to TRBJ2-5; 12 bases are a match to TRBD2. With 3 bases clipped from V and 5 bases from J, the junction kept 8 bases outside the gene matches. Germline V gene data show CDR1 as SGHRS and CDR2 as YFSETQ. The CDR3 is 16 amino acids. Here the CDR3 reads CASSYGLAGRSETQYF. The DNA of the CDR3 is TGCGCCAGCAGCTATGGACTAGCGGGGCGGTCTGAGACCCAGTACTTC.

The rearrangement joins TRBV11-2 to TRBJ2-5; no clear D gene. The ends were cut back, 2 bases at V and 4 bases at J, with 5 bases in the middle. The length of the CDR3 is 12 residues. The germline CDR1 and CDR2 sequences are SGHAT and FQNNGV. CDR3 amino acids: CASSLSRETQYF. CDR3 sequence (DNA): TGTGCCAGCAGCTTATCTAGAGAGACCCAGTACTTC.